A single sample gave rise to the 23 T cell receptor beta chains below, sequenced in a study of OX40 agonist ivuxolimab in advanced cancers. Some clones are missing from TCRdb's copy, which holds only in-frame ones; the method was immunoSEQ multiplex PCR. Here the sample spans about 59,000 clones, around 84% being singletons. The input for sequencing was CD4+ or CD8+ T cells sorted from blood, taken in a trial of the OX40 agonist ivuxolimab. These receptor sequences come from an adult with an advanced solid tumor such as melanoma, head and neck, liver or kidney cancer.

The chain couples TRBV7-6 to TRBJ2-2, with TRBD1 identical over 7 bases. Germline trimming cut 7 bases from V and 6 bases from J; bases unmatched to any gene: 5. The germline V gene encodes CDR1 SGHVS and CDR2 FNYEAQ. This CDR3 has 13 residues. This CDR3 reads CASKQGQAGELFF. The CDR3 DNA is TGTGCCAGCAAACAGGGGCAGGCCGGGGAGCTGTTTTTT.

The CDR3 DNA sequence: TGTGCCAGTTCGGAGAGGGGAGGTTCTGGAAACACCATATATTTT. Translating it yields CASSERGGSGNTIYF. The gene calls are TRBV6-1 and TRBJ1-3, with TRBD1 as a possible D gene (5 bases). CDR1 and CDR2 from the germline V gene are MNHNS and SASEGT. The CDR3 totals 15 residues. Trimming removed 9 bases from V and 1 base from J, with 16 bases in between.

The chain is built from TRBV10-3 and TRBJ2-5; TRBD1 aligns across 9 bases. V lost 10 bases, J lost 2 bases, and 11 bases stayed unmatched. The CDR3 extends over 15 amino acids. Germline-derived CDR1 and CDR2 are ENHRY and SYGVKD. The CDR3 reads CATKRADRGQETQYF. CDR3 DNA: TGTGCCACCAAACGGGCGGACAGGGGACAAGAGACCCAGTACTTC.

This chain connects TRBV27 to TRBJ2-7; D assignment may be TRBD1 or TRBD2 (5 bases each). CDR3 length: 16 residues. Per the germline V gene, CDR1 is MNHEY and CDR2 is SMNVEV (reference sequence). Trimming took 5 bases from V and 5 from J, leaving 22 bases between them. The CDR3 nucleotides are TGTGCCAGCAGTCCCCGGGGACGACGGTTCGTCAACGAGCAGTACTTC. This encodes CASSPRGRRFVNEQYF.

The chain uses TRBV5-4 and TRBJ2-5; 7 nucleotides agree with TRBD2. Germline V gene sequence: CDR1 SGHNT, CDR2 YYREEE (reference sequence). The CDR3 runs to 16 residues. Trimming cost V 0 bases and J 1 base; bases outside gene matches: 6. The CDR3 spells CASSLEITGGQETQYF. The CDR3 DNA reads as TGTGCCAGCAGCTTGGAAATTACGGGGGGCCAAGAGACCCAGTACTTC.

The chain employs TRBV7-8 and TRBJ1-1; a possible D gene is TRBD1 (5 bases). The CDR3 length is 14 residues. Germline CDR1 and CDR2: SGHVS and FQNEAQ. V lost 1 base to trimming and J lost 6 bases, with 12 bases between them. CDR3 nucleotides: TGTGCCAGCAGCTTAGACGGGGGATGGGCTGAAGCTTTCTTT. As protein: CASSLDGGWAEAFF. Full variable domain (rest looked up from reference TRBV7-8 and TRBJ1-1): GAGVSQSPRYKVAKRGQDVALRCDPISGHVSLFWYQQALGQGPEFLTYFQNEAQLDKSGLPSDRFFAERPEGSVSTLKIQRTQQEDSAVYLCASSLDGGWAEAFFGQGTRLTVV.

This chain connects TRBV7-2 to TRBJ2-1; D gene uncertain. Germline V gives CDR1 SGHTA, CDR2 FQGNSA. Trimming cost V 5 bases and J 8 bases, with 7 bases left between them. This CDR3 region has 11 residues. CDR3: CASSPRHEQFF. The CDR3 coding sequence is TGTGCCAGCAGCCCCCGCCATGAGCAGTTCTTC. The full variable domain, rest sourced from reference TRBV7-2 and TRBJ2-1, is GAGVSQSPSNKVTEKGKDVELRCDPISGHTALYWYRQSLGQGLEFLIYFQGNSAPDKSGLPSDRFSAERTGGSVSTLTIQRTQQEDSAVYLCASSPRHEQFFGPGTRLTVL.

This clone was detected only a few times. The gene calls are TRBV7-8 and TRBJ2-7; no clear D gene. V shed 2 bases and J shed 6 bases, with 5 bases lying between them. The CDR3 runs to 11 residues. Germline CDR1 SGHVS, CDR2 FQNEAQ. For the CDR3, the DNA is TGTGCCAGCAGCTTATCATCCGAGCAGTACTTC. This sequence encodes CASSLSSEQYF.

Only a few counts were recorded for this clone. Other DNA sequences in this sample translate to the same CDR3. This chain joins TRBV4-1 and TRBJ2-7; a possible D gene is TRBD2 (6 bases). CDR3 length: 12 amino acids. V was pared by 4 bases and J by 6 bases, with 10 bases between. Germline lookup yields CDR1 MGHRA and CDR2 YSYEKL. CDR3 in DNA: TGCGCCAGCAGCCGACCCGGGGGCGAGCAGTACTTC. It yields the protein CASSRPGGEQYF.

The J gene is TRBJ2-7, the V gene TRBV28, with TRBD1 matching over 7 bases. Germline loops: CDR1 MDHEN, CDR2 SYDVKM. V lost 5 bases to trimming and J lost 0 bases; unmatched junction nucleotides: 10. The CDR3 extends over 16 amino acids. The CDR3 sequence: CASSGSGQLLSYEQYF. CDR3 bases: TGTGCCAGCAGTGGGTCGGGACAGCTCCTCTCCTACGAGCAGTACTTC.

The chain couples TRBV5-4 to TRBJ1-1, with 7 bases fitting TRBD1. With V trimmed by 1 base and J by 1 base, 4 bases remained unmatched. Germline lookup yields CDR1 SGHNT and CDR2 YYREEE (reference sequence). This CDR3 is 15 amino acids long. The DNA for the CDR3 is TGTGCCAGCAGCTTGACGACAGGGTGGAACACTGAAGCTTTCTTT. Its translation is CASSLTTGWNTEAFF.

The genes are TRBV28 and TRBJ2-3; D gene unclear. CDR3 length: 13 residues. CDR1 MDHEN and CDR2 SYDVKM come from the germline V gene. The ends were cut back, 8 bases at V and 0 bases at J, with 9 bases in the middle. DNA of the CDR3: TGTGCCAGCGTGCACTCTAGCACAGATACGCAGTATTTT. Protein product: CASVHSSTDTQYF.

CDR3 loop: CATSREEGSYNEQFF. The CDR3 DNA reads as TGTGCCACCAGCAGAGAAGAGGGTAGCTACAATGAGCAGTTCTTC. The V and J genes are TRBV15 and TRBJ2-1; weak D call: TRBD2 (5 bases). The CDR3 runs to 15 residues. V lost 0 bases to trimming and J lost 3 bases, with 9 bases between them. Germline assignment: CDR1 LNHNV and CDR2 YYDKDF (reference sequence).

The chain combines TRBV18 with TRBJ2-7; TRBD1 agrees at 7 bases. Germline V gene sequence: CDR1 KGHSH, CDR2 LQKENI. After removal of 0 bases from V and 6 bases from J, the junction contained 8 bases not matched to a gene. This CDR3 is built from 15 residues. The DNA of the CDR3 is TGTGCCAGCTCACCACCCGGCAGGGGGACGCGCGAGCAGTACTTC. This encodes CASSPPGRGTREQYF.

This clone was counted only a few times. The chain couples TRBV5-1 to TRBJ1-4; D gene ambiguous. Trimming shortened V by 0 bases and J by 2 bases, and 11 bases separated the two germline ends. CDR1 and CDR2 (germline): SGHRS, YFSETQ. This CDR3 contains 16 residues. The CDR3 DNA reads TGCGCCAGCAGCTTGGGATCGAGGGCCACTAATGAAAAACTGTTTTTT. The encoded protein is CASSLGSRATNEKLFF. Complete variable domain (other parts from reference TRBV5-1 and TRBJ1-4): KAGVTQTPRYLIKTRGQQVTLSCSPISGHRSVSWYQQTPGQGLQFLFEYFSETQRNKGNFPGRFSGRQFSNSRSEMNVSTLELGDSALYLCASSLGSRATNEKLFFGSGTQLSVL.

This chain uses TRBV28 with TRBJ1-2; TRBD1 agrees at 8 bases. CDR1 and CDR2 from the germline V gene are MDHEN and SYDVKM. This CDR3 comprises 13 residues. V dropped 8 bases and J dropped 7; count of bases not matched to a gene: 9. The CDR3 protein is CASATGGDRGYTF. The CDR3 DNA is TGTGCCAGCGCCACAGGGGGTGATCGTGGCTACACCTTC.

V is TRBV20-1 and J is TRBJ2-1, with D tentatively TRBD2 (6 bases). Per the germline V gene, CDR1 is DFQATT and CDR2 is SNEGSKA (reference sequence). The CDR3 spans 10 residues. V was shortened by 5 bases and J by 8 bases, with 7 bases between the two germline ends. CDR3 region: CSAGGYEQFF. In nucleotides, the CDR3 is TGCAGTGCTGGAGGGTATGAGCAGTTCTTC.

The chain employs TRBV5-1 and TRBJ1-1; D might be TRBD1 (5 bases). CDR1 and CDR2 from the germline V gene are SGHRS and YFSETQ. V was trimmed by 2 bases and J by 3 bases, leaving 8 bases between them. The CDR3 is 13 residues long. CDR3: CASSFGRDTEAFF. The CDR3, as DNA: TGCGCCAGCAGCTTCGGCAGGGACACTGAAGCTTTCTTT.

The J gene is TRBJ2-7, the V gene TRBV2, with D hard to call. The germline V gene encodes CDR1 SNHLY and CDR2 FYNNEI. The CDR3 is made up of 13 amino acids. V was cut by 5 bases and J by 3 bases, with 11 bases left in between. CDR3: CASSLDIIYEQYF. The CDR3 DNA is TGTGCCAGCAGTTTAGATATAATCTACGAGCAGTACTTC.

This clone is termed medium-sized (0.01 to 0.1%). The V and J genes are TRBV19 and TRBJ1-5; D is unresolved. The CDR3 runs 12 residues. Germline V gives CDR1 LNHDA, CDR2 SQIVND (reference sequence). Trimming left V 1 base short and J 6 bases short, with 4 bases between. CDR3 amino acids: CASSIGVQPQHF. The CDR3 DNA follows: TGTGCCAGTAGTATAGGGGTTCAGCCCCAGCATTTT.

The chain is built from TRBV2 and TRBJ2-7, with D possibly matching TRBD1 (5 bases). The V gene's germline CDR1 is SNHLY and CDR2 FYNNEI. This CDR3 has 13 residues. V was pared by 6 bases and J by 3 bases, with 12 bases between. The CDR3 here is CASSPPQGYEQYF. CDR3 nucleotides: TGTGCCAGCAGCCCCCCCCAGGGCTACGAGCAGTACTTC.

This chain connects TRBV21-1 to TRBJ1-2; the table's TRBD1 call for D was not verified on the DNA. TRBV21-1 is a recognized pseudogene. This CDR3 comprises 15 residues. CDR3 nucleotides: TGTGCCAGCAGCAAAGAGAGTCCTACAGCCCTATTGCACACCTTC. The encoded protein is CASSKESPTALLHTF.

The gene calls are TRBV18 and TRBJ1-1; a possible D gene is TRBD1 (6 bases). This CDR3 has 15 residues. Per the germline V gene, CDR1 is KGHSH and CDR2 is LQKENI. V lost 6 bases and J lost 0, with 14 bases in between. Here the CDR3 reads CASSPTGLMNTEAFF. CDR3 coding DNA: TGTGCCAGCTCGCCGACAGGCCTTATGAACACTGAAGCTTTCTTT.